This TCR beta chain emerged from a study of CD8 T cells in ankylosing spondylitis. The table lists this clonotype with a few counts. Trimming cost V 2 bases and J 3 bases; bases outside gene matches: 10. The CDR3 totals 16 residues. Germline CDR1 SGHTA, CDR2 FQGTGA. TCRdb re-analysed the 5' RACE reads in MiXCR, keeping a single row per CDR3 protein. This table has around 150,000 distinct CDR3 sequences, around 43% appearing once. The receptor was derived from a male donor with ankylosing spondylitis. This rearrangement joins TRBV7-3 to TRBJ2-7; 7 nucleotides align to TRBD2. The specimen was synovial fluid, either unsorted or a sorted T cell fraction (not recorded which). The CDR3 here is CASSLWGGSPLYEQYF. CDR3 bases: TGTGCCAGCAGCTTATGGGGCGGGAGTCCCCTCTACGAGCAGTACTTC.